This TCR beta chain was sequenced during a study of blood T cell repertoires in COVID-19. Across the whole study: Sources were T cells, B-cell-depleted T cells, or PBMCs; the material itself was cDNA or gDNA.

Measured with immunoSEQ multiplex PCR; TCRdb has only the in-frame clones, and not every one. The sample consists of 68,000 or so clones, roughly 86% of them appearing once. The ends lost 5 bases at V and 1 base at J; junction bases unmatched: 9. CDR3 length: 16 amino acids. Germline V lookup: CDR1 WNHNN, CDR2 SYGVQD (reference sequence). V and J are TRBV10-1 and TRBJ2-5; 8 positions agree with TRBD2. The receptor was isolated from a man aged 50-60 years with acute or convalescent COVID-19. The sequencing sample was made of peripheral blood. CDR3: CASSLSRSGGQETQYF. The CDR3 DNA follows: TGCGCCAGCAGTTTGTCCAGGAGCGGGGGCCAAGAGACCCAGTACTTC.